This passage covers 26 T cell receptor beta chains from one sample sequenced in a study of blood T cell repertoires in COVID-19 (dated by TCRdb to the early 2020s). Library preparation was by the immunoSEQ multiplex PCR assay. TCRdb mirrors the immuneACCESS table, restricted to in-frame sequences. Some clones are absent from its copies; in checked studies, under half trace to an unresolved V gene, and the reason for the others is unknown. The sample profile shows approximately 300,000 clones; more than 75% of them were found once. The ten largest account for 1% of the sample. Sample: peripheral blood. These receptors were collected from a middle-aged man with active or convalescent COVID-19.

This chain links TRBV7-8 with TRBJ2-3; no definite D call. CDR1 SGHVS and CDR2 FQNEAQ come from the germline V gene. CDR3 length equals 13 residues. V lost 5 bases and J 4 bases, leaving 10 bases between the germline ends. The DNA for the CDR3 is TGTGCCAGCAGCCGCGTAGTTGCAGATACGCAGTATTTT. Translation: CASSRVVADTQYF.

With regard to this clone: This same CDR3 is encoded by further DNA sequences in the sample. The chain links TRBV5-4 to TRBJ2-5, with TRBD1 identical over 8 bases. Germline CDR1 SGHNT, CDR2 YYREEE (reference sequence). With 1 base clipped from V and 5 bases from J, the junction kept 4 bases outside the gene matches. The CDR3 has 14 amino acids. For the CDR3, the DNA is TGTGCCAGCAGCTTGCCAGGGGGCGCGGAGACCCAGTACTTC. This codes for CASSLPGGAETQYF.

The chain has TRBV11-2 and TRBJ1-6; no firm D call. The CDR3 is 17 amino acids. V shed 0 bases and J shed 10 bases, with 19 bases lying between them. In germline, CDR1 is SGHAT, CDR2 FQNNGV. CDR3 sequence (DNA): TGTGCCAGCAGCTTAGATGGAATAGCCGCCCGAGGGTCACCCCTCCACTTT. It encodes CASSLDGIAARGSPLHF.

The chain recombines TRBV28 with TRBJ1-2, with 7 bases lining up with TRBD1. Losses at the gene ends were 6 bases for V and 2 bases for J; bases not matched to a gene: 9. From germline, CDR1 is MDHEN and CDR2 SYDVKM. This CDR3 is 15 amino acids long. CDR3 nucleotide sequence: TGTGCCAGCAGCCTTTACAGGGGAATAAACTATGGCTACACCTTC. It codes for CASSLYRGINYGYTF.

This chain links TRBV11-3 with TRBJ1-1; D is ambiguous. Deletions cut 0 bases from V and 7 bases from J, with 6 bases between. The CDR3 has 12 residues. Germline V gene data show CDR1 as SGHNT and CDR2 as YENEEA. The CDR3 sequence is CASSLEEVEAFF. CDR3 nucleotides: TGTGCCAGCAGCTTAGAGGAGGTTGAAGCTTTCTTT.

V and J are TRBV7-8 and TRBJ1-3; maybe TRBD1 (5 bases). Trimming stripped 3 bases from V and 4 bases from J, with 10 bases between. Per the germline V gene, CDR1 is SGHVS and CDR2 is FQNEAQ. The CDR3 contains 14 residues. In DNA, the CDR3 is TGTGCCAGCAGCTTGGGGACTCAGGGAAACACCATATATTTT. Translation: CASSLGTQGNTIYF.

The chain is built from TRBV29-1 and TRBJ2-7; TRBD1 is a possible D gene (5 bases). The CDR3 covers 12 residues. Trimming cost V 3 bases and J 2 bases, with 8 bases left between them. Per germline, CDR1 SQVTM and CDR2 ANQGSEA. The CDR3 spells CSVEEQAYEQYF. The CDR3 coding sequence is TGCAGCGTTGAGGAACAGGCCTACGAGCAGTACTTC.

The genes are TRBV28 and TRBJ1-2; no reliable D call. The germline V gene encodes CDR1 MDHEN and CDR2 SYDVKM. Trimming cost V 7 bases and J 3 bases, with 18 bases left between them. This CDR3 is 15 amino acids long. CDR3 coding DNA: TGTGCCAGCACTGAAGCGGGGTGGGGAGACTATGGCTACACCTTC. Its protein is CASTEAGWGDYGYTF.

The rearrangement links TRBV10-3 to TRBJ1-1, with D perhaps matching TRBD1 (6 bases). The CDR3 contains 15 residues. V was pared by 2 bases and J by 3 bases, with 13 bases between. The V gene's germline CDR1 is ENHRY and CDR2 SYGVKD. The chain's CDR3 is CAISERQQGDTEAFF. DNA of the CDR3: TGTGCCATCAGTGAGAGGCAACAGGGAGACACTGAAGCTTTCTTT.

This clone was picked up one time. The CDR3 here is CAISEGQTNYGYTF. The CDR3 DNA reads as TGTGCCATCAGTGAGGGACAGACTAACTATGGCTACACCTTC. This chain links TRBV10-3 with TRBJ1-2, with D possibly TRBD1 on 6 matching bases. This CDR3 is 14 amino acids long. Trimming stripped 2 bases from V and 0 bases from J, with 7 bases between. Germline lookup yields CDR1 ENHRY and CDR2 SYGVKD.

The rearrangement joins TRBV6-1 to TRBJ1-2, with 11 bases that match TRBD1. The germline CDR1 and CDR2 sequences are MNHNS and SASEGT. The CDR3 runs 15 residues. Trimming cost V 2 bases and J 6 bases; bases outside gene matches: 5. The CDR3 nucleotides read TGTGCCAGCAGTGAACGGACAGGGGGCGTTGATGGCTACACCTTC. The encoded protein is CASSERTGGVDGYTF.

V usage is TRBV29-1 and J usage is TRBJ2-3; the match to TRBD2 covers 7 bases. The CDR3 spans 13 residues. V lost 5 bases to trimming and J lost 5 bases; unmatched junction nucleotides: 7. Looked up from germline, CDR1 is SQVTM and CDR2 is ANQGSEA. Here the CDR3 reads CSVSSGPKDTQYF. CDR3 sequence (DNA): TGCAGCGTTTCTAGCGGCCCCAAAGATACGCAGTATTTT.

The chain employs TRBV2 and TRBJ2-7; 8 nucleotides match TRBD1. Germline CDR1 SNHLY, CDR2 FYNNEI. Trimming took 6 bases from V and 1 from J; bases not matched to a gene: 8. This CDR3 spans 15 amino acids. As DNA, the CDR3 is TGTGCCAGCAGACTCCGGGACAGGCTATCCTACGAGCAGTACTTC. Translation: CASRLRDRLSYEQYF. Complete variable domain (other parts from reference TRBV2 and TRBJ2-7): EPEVTQTPSHQVTQMGQEVILRCVPISNHLYFYWYRQILGQKVEFLVSFYNNEISEKSEIFDDQFSVERPDGSNFTLKIRSTKLEDSAMYFCASRLRDRLSYEQYFGPGTRLTVT.

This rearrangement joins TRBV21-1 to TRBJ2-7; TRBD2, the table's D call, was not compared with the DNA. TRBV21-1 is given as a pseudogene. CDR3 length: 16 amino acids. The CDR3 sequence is CASSKVLRSNPYEQYF. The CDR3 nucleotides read TGTGCCAGCAGCAAAGTTTTAAGGAGCAATCCCTACGAGCAGTACTTC.

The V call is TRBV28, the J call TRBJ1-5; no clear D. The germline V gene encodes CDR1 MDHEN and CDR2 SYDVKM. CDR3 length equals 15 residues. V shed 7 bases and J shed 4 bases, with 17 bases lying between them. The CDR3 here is CASIHGLLANQPQHF. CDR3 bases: TGTGCCAGCATACACGGGCTGCTAGCAAATCAGCCCCAGCATTTT.

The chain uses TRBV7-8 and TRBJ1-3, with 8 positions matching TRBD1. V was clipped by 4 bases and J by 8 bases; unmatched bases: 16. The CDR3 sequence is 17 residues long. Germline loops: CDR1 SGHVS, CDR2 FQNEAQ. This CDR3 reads CASSSLLGQGHRYTIYF. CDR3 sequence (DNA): TGTGCCAGCAGCTCCCTACTAGGACAGGGCCATCGGTACACCATATATTTT.

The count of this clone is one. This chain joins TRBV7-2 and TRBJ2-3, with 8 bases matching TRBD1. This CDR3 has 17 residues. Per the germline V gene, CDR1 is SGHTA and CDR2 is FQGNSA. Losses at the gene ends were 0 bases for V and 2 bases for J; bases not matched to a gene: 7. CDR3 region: CASSLARQGAYTDTQYF. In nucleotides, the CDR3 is TGTGCCAGCAGCTTAGCGCGGCAGGGGGCCTACACAGATACGCAGTATTTT.

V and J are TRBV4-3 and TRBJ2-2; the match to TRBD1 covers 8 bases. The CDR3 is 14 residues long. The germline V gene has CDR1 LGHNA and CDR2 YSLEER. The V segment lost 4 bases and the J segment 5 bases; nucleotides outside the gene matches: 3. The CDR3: CASSPRQGTGELFF. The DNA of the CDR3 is TGCGCCAGCAGCCCCAGACAGGGGACCGGGGAGCTGTTTTTT.

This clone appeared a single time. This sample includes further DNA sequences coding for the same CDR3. Here the CDR3 DNA reads TGTGCCAGCAGCCGCGATAGCAATCAGCCCCAGCATTTT. Its protein is CASSRDSNQPQHF. The chain couples TRBV7-9 to TRBJ1-5; no clear D gene. This CDR3 is built from 13 residues. Germline V CDR1 and CDR2: SEHNR, FQNEAQ (reference sequence). Trimming left V 5 bases short and J 0 bases short, with 5 bases between.

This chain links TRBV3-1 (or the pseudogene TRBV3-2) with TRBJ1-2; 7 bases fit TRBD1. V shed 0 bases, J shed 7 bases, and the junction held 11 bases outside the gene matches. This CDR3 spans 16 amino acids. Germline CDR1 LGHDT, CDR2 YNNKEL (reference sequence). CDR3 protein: CASSQDYDRVRSGYTF. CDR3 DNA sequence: TGTGCCAGCAGCCAAGATTATGACAGGGTAAGGAGTGGCTACACCTTC.

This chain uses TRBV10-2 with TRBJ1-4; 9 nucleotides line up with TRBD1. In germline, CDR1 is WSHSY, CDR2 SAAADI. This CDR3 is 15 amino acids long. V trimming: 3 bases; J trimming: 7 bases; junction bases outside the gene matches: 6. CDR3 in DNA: TGCGCCAGCAGTGACCGGACAGGGGAAGGTGAAAAACTGTTTTTT. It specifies CASSDRTGEGEKLFF.

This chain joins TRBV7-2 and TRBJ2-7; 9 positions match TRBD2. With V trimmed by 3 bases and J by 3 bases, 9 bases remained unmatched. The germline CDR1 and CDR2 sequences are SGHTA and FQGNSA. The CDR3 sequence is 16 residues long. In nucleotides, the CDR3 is TGTGCCAGCAGCTTGGGAGAGACTAGCGGCTACTACGAGCAGTACTTC. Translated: CASSLGETSGYYEQYF.

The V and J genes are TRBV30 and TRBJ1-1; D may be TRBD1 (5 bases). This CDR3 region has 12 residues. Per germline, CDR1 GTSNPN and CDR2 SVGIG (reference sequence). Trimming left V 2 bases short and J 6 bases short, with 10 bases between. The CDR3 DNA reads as TGTGCCTGGAGTCCCCAGGGCGCTGAAGCTTTCTTT. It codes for CAWSPQGAEAFF.

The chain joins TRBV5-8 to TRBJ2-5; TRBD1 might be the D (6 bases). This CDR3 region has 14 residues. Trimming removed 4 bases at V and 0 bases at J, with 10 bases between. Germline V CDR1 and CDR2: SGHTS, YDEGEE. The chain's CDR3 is CASSLGQYQETQYF. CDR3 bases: TGTGCCAGCAGCCTCGGACAGTACCAAGAGACCCAGTACTTC.

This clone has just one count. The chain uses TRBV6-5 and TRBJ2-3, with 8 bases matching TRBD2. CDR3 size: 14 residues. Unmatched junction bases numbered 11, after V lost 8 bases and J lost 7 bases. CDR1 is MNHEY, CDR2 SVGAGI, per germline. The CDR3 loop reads CASVWSGGSNTQYF. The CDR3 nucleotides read TGTGCCAGCGTTTGGTCGGGGGGGTCGAATACGCAGTATTTT.

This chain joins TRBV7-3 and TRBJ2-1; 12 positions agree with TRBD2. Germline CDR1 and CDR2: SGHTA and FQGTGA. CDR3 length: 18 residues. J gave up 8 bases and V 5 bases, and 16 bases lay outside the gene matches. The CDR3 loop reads CASSRPAASGRAWDEQFF. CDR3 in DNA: TGTGCCAGCAGCCGGCCCGCGGCTAGCGGGAGGGCCTGGGATGAGCAGTTCTTC.